A selection of T cell receptor beta chains follows, all from one sample in a study of blood T cell repertoires in COVID-19. TCRdb's copy holds only in-frame clones and misses some; the assay was immunoSEQ multiplex PCR. The sample holds 200,000 to 300,000 clones, roughly 80% seen once. The sequencing input was peripheral blood. Receptors were obtained from a man at least 80 years old with acute or convalescent COVID-19. Each CDR3 is given with its conserved first and last residue.

cdr3_aa j_call v_call
CASSIGQVSSYNEQFF TRBJ2-1 TRBV5-5
CASSPRGDYGYTF TRBJ1-2 TRBV18
CASSGDRIYSGNTIYF TRBJ1-3 TRBV7-9
CASSLSGQGALTPLHF TRBJ1-6 TRBV27
CASSWGTPINYGYTF TRBJ1-2 TRBV5-1
CATTERQGIGTQYF TRBJ2-5 TRBV24-1
CASSRKPNPWTGNTEAFF TRBJ1-1 TRBV19
CASSQQGLGNTEAFF TRBJ1-1 TRBV3-1/TRBV3-2
CASRQGFSNQPQHF TRBJ1-5 TRBV6-5
CASSPPGSGANVLTF TRBJ2-6 TRBV5-1
CASSPSQGHSNQPQHF TRBJ1-5 TRBV18
CASSEALRKGLANTGELFF TRBJ2-2 TRBV2
CASSIRRGDQPQHF TRBJ1-5 TRBV19
CASSLGPGDTQYF TRBJ2-3 TRBV7-2
CASSPDRDYGYTF TRBJ1-2 TRBV12-3/TRBV12-4
CASSLPGTVNYGYTF TRBJ1-2 TRBV5-4
CATSRAQVNQPQHF TRBJ1-5 TRBV15
CASRSIGQNYGYTF TRBJ1-2 TRBV19
CATQRESTDTQYF TRBJ2-3 TRBV24-1
CASSYSPDRAKNIQYF TRBJ2-4 TRBV6-5
CASSVGRLAQGEQFF TRBJ2-1 TRBV9
CASSLARDSSMEQFF TRBJ2-1 TRBV5-1
CASSLAAYNEQFF TRBJ2-1 TRBV7-9
CASSSFSTKNIQYF TRBJ2-4 TRBV6-6
CASSVTGYTGELFF TRBJ2-2 TRBV9
CASSFKGKGNSPLHF TRBJ1-6 TRBV27
CSASAYSGSGELFF TRBJ2-2 TRBV20-1
CASSLRLNEQFF TRBJ2-1 TRBV28
CASSPPPMRELYF TRBJ2-3 TRBV11-2
CASSLTGARFGNTIYF TRBJ1-3 TRBV5-1
CASSLSQLRGREQYF TRBJ2-7 TRBV27
CASSQEREGGYNEQFF TRBJ2-1 TRBV3-1/TRBV3-2
CASSSLMDRGNTEAFF TRBJ1-1 TRBV7-9
CASRRGNQPQHF TRBJ1-5 TRBV28
CASSPDSHQPQHF TRBJ1-5 TRBV18
CATVSRGDLSNEQFF TRBJ2-1 TRBV28
CASSLAGQINSPLHF TRBJ1-6 TRBV19
CASSYRELNTEAFF TRBJ1-1 TRBV19
CASSSTQGEQYF TRBJ2-7 TRBV7-2
CASSLGPGLETQYF TRBJ2-5 TRBV5-1
CASSHSTNEKLFF TRBJ1-4 TRBV27
CASSPNRGANVLTF TRBJ2-6 TRBV11-3
CASSSTSGRVNEQYF TRBJ2-7 TRBV6-5
CASSFQGGYEQYF TRBJ2-7 TRBV5-4
CASSLTASNYGYTF TRBJ1-2 TRBV5-5
CASTVIQGRNSGNTIYF TRBJ1-3 TRBV19
CASSEFPSGGANYNEQFF TRBJ2-1 TRBV10-1
CASSFGPSGFYEQYF TRBJ2-7 TRBV5-1
CASRPPGGAGNTIYF TRBJ1-3 TRBV6-5
CASSVGGDSTYEQYF TRBJ2-7 TRBV9